These T cell receptor beta chains were read from a single sample in a study of control samples from healthy donors and cancer patients. Clones were read by immunoSEQ multiplex PCR, and TCRdb kept only the in-frame ones, dropping some. The data hold about 58,000 clones, with 87% observed a single time. The sample consisted of PBMCs. All receptors derive from a woman in her sixties or seventies with lung cancer. The CDR3 runs from the conserved cysteine through the conserved F or W. A D gene is named only where the DNA matches it firmly. A clone size is listed for some rows: how often the clone was seen (once, few, many), or a class if it is expanded.

j_call clone_size d_call v_call cdr3_aa cdr3_nt
TRBJ2-3 few TRBD2 TRBV7-3 CASSYGGGASDTQYF TGTGCCAGCAGCTATGGCGGGGGGGCCTCAGATACGCAGTATTTT
TRBJ2-6 few . TRBV28 CASRGSFSGANVLTF TGTGCCAGCAGGGGGAGTTTCTCTGGGGCCAACGTCCTGACTTTC
TRBJ2-1 once . TRBV10-3 CAIREQFF TGTGCCATCCGGGAGCAGTTCTTC
TRBJ2-2 . TRBD1 TRBV5-1 CASSLARGQAHGELFF TGCGCCAGCAGCTTGGCGAGGGGACAGGCGCACGGGGAGCTGTTTTTT
TRBJ2-1 . . TRBV7-9 CASSPLRGKSLYNEQFF TGTGCCAGCAGCCCTCTCCGGGGCAAGAGCCTCTACAATGAGCAGTTCTTC
TRBJ2-4 . TRBD2 TRBV18 CASSPPGGAKNIQYF TGTGCCAGCTCACCACCGGGGGGGGCCAAAAACATTCAGTACTTC
TRBJ1-1 once . TRBV5-1 CASSLHPTANTEAFF TGCGCCAGCAGCTTGCATCCGACGGCGAACACTGAAGCTTTCTTT
TRBJ2-1 . TRBD2 TRBV30 CAWRLAGVDEQFF TGTGCCTGGAGACTAGCGGGAGTTGATGAGCAGTTCTTC
TRBJ1-2 . . TRBV5-4 CASRSETGGGLGYTF TGTGCCAGCCGATCGGAGACGGGAGGCGGATTGGGCTACACCTTC
TRBJ1-1 . . TRBV15 CATSRDSSVNTEAFF TGTGCCACCAGCAGAGATAGTAGTGTGAACACTGAAGCTTTCTTT
TRBJ2-2 . TRBD2 TRBV7-6 CASSSGLAVKNTGELFF TGTGCCAGCAGCTCGGGACTAGCGGTAAAGAACACCGGGGAGCTGTTTTTT
TRBJ2-1 . TRBD1 TRBV5-4 CASSLTGGNEQFF TGTGCCAGCAGCTTGACAGGGGGCAATGAGCAGTTCTTC
TRBJ1-6 once . TRBV7-2 CASSLVADSPLHF TGTGCCAGCAGCTTAGTGGCGGATTCACCCCTCCACTTT
TRBJ2-2 . . TRBV7-9 CASSLNTGELFF TGTGCCAGCAGCTTAAACACCGGGGAGCTGTTTTTT
TRBJ1-3 . . TRBV2 CASSEFPGPDPGNTIYF TGTGCCAGCAGTGAATTCCCGGGGCCAGATCCTGGAAACACCATATATTTT
TRBJ1-4 once . TRBV3-1/TRBV3-2 CASSQGQEKLFF TGTGCCAGCAGTCAAGGGCAGGAAAAACTGTTTTTT
TRBJ1-4 . . TRBV3-1/TRBV3-2 CASSQDPQGSREKLFF TGTGCCAGCAGCCAAGACCCGCAGGGCAGTAGGGAAAAACTGTTTTTT
TRBJ2-2 . . TRBV2 CASSPENANTGELFF TGTGCCAGCAGTCCAGAGAACGCGAACACCGGGGAGCTGTTTTTT